The table lists the clone carrying this TCR beta chain with a few counts. Its target is unknown. The sample originates from a study of identical twins. The study's findings and limits: Cord blood's abundant beta clonotypes had fewer insertions, unlike memory repertoires.

The germline V gene has CDR1 SQVTM and CDR2 ANQGSEA. The V end was cut by 5 bases, the J end by 6 bases, with 8 bases between. The CDR3 is made up of 11 amino acids. A single record per CDR3 protein comes from TCRdb applying MiXCR to the 5' RACE reads. The table includes about 730,000 distinct CDR3 sequences, over 20% detected once. These data also formed part of another study, on T cells expressing NK-cell markers.

The clonotype comes from a woman between 18 and 29 years old in good health. Material: PBMCs. The chain joins TRBV29-1 to TRBJ2-1; no reliable D call. The CDR3 region is CSVLVSNEQFF. The CDR3 DNA is TGCAGCGTTCTTGTGAGCAATGAGCAGTTCTTC.